This entry features one T cell receptor (beta chain) sequence. Per germline, CDR1 SGDLS and CDR2 YYNGEE. Trimming cost V 3 bases and J 2 bases; bases outside gene matches: 7. CDR3 length equals 15 residues. The method was immunoSEQ multiplex PCR; TCRdb's version includes in-frame clones alone and lacks a portion of them. Here the sample spans roughly 78,000 clones, approximately 78% being singletons. This sample stems from a study of radiotherapy plus CTLA-4 blockade in lung cancer. This sample comprised peripheral blood, obtained from a patient treated with radiotherapy plus ipilimumab. This TCR was sampled from a human donor with non-small cell lung cancer who had a complete response to radiotherapy plus ipilimumab. The chain employs TRBV9 and TRBJ1-2, with TRBD1 identical over 7 bases. CDR3 coding DNA: TGTGCCAGCAGCGGACCTCCGGGACAGAACTATGGCTACACCTTC. It is translated as CASSGPPGQNYGYTF. Filled out from reference TRBV9 and TRBJ1-2, the complete variable domain reads DSGVTQTPKHLITATGQRVTLRCSPRSGDLSVYWYQQSLDQGLQFLIQYYNGEERAKGNILERFSAQQFPDLHSELNLSSLELGDSALYFCASSGPPGQNYGYTFGSGTRLTVV.